This T cell receptor beta chain was captured in a study of shared clonotypes between healthy human individuals. Produced via immunoSEQ multiplex PCR; TCRdb's table is partial and in-frame only. The table lists some 240,000 clones, about 69% of them singletons, with 11% in the top ten. The germline V gene encodes CDR1 SGHNT and CDR2 YYREEE (reference sequence). Germline trimming cut 4 bases from V and 1 base from J; bases unmatched to any gene: 3. There are 16 residues in the CDR3. This TCR came from a man in his thirties or forties in good health. The V gene is TRBV5-4, the J gene TRBJ2-2, with 11 bases identical to TRBD2. The specimen was memory CD4+ T cells sorted from blood. Subset noted: CD45RA-negative fraction. The CDR3 loop is CASSGTSGRNTGELFF. For the CDR3, the DNA is TGTGCCAGCAGCGGAACTAGCGGGAGGAACACCGGGGAGCTGTTTTTT. The variable domain in full, completed from reference TRBV5-4 and TRBJ2-2, reads ETGVTQSPTHLIKTRGQQVTLRCSSQSGHNTVSWYQQALGQGPQFIFQYYREEENGRGNFPPRFSGLQFPNYSSELNVNALELDDSALYLCASSGTSGRNTGELFFGEGSRLTVL.